This T cell receptor beta chain originates from a study of CD8+ T cells in alopecia areata. Study-wide context: It was 6 to 18 months of tofacitinib, and then there were 6 months off drug.

RNA was isolated and reverse transcribed to cDNA, the sequencing template. The table came from immunoSEQ multiplex PCR; TCRdb's copy has only in-frame clones and leaves some out. The sample carries about 250,000 clones, 67% recorded once. The TCR originated in a human donor with alopecia areata. The sample was CD4+ T cells sorted from blood, taken at week 0.

CDR3 DNA: TGTGCCAGCAGCCCGGGACGGGGGAATGGGGGACTGTTTTTT. It is translated as CASSPGRGNGGLFF. The chain carries TRBV7-6 and TRBJ1-4; maybe TRBD1 (5 bases). This CDR3 contains 14 residues. V was pared by 5 bases and J by 13 bases, with 20 bases between. Germline-derived CDR1 and CDR2 are SGHVS and FNYEAQ.